The 3 T cell receptor beta chains in this list originate from one sample, sequenced in a study of blood T cell repertoires in COVID-19. Method: immunoSEQ multiplex PCR; TCRdb's copy keeps in-frame clones and lacks some. Among about 140,000 clones listed, around 84% were seen once. Sequencing was carried out using peripheral blood. These receptors originate from a woman aged 55-70 years with acute or convalescent COVID-19.

The rearrangement links TRBV13 to TRBJ2-7; D uncertain. The ends were cut back, 5 bases at V and 13 bases at J, with 18 bases in the middle. The length of the CDR3 is 12 residues. Germline CDR1 and CDR2: PRHDT and FYEKMQ (reference sequence). The CDR3 region has the DNA TGTGCCAGCAGCCTCCGAAGGAGAACCCCCTACTTC. Its translation is CASSLRRRTPYF. The full variable domain, completed using reference TRBV13 and TRBJ2-7, is AAGVIQSPRHLIKEKRETATLKCYPIPRHDTVYWYQQGPGQDPQFLISFYEKMQSDKGSIPDRFSAQQFSDYHSELNMSSLELGDSALYFCASSLRRRTPYFGPGTRLTVT.

The rearrangement joins TRBV19 to TRBJ2-5; tentatively, D is TRBD2 (5 bases). Germline CDR1 is LNHDA and CDR2 is SQIVND (reference sequence). Between the trimmed V and J ends, which lost 4 bases and 5 bases, there was a span of 8 bases. The length of the CDR3 is 12 residues. This CDR3 is CASSRRGETQYF. The CDR3 DNA sequence: TGTGCCAGTAGTAGGAGAGGGGAGACCCAGTACTTC.

V and J are TRBV14 and TRBJ1-1; the D gene is possibly TRBD1 (5 bases). V shed 0 bases and J shed 4 bases, with 12 bases lying between them. The CDR3 runs to 15 residues. Germline lookup yields CDR1 SGHDN and CDR2 FVKESK. DNA for the CDR3: TGTGCCAGCAGCCAAGATAGTCAGGGCGGCACTGAAGCTTTCTTT. It translates to CASSQDSQGGTEAFF.